This T cell receptor (beta chain) was recovered during a study of CD8 T cells in Susac syndrome. Findings and caveats of the study: The study admitted that it had a relatively small number of individuals in its TCR sequencing and HLA analysis.

V lost 3 bases, J lost 2 bases, and 13 bases lay in between. Germline CDR1 reads SGHNT; CDR2 reads YYREEE (reference sequence). This CDR3 is built from 15 residues. Sequencing targeted TCR beta in blood CD8+ and CD4+ T cells. After extraction with the RNeasy kit, about 0.45 to 1 ug of the RNA was reverse transcribed using random hexamers. Multiplex immunoSEQ PCR targeted 54 Vbeta and 13 Jbeta TCR beta segments. One entry per CDR3 protein, called by TCRdb with MiXCR from the immunoSEQ multiplex PCR reads. Here the sample spans some 150,000 distinct CDR3 sequences, approximately 94% being singletons. About this clonotype itself: The antigen remains undetermined.

The sample consisted of CD4+ T cells from PBMCs. This receptor was identified in a human donor in good health. The genes are TRBV5-4 and TRBJ2-3, with D hard to call. The CDR3 region is CASSSGSQDTDTQYF. As DNA, the CDR3 is TGTGCCAGCAGCTCTGGATCCCAAGACACAGATACGCAGTATTTT.